The 21 T cell receptor beta chains below all came from one sample that was sequenced in a study of cytomegalovirus exposure and HLA in healthy donors. The PCR had 60 Vbeta and 13 Jbeta primers. Libraries were prepared by immunoSEQ multiplex PCR; TCRdb keeps only in-frame clonotypes and omits some of them. The data show about 82,000 clones, about 68% seen once. The sample taken for sequencing was PBMCs. Receptors originate from a man aged 35 to 55 in good health and CMV-seropositive.

The chain links TRBV9 to TRBJ2-6; 8 bases align to TRBD1. Germline values: CDR1 SGDLS, CDR2 YYNGEE. The CDR3 totals 18 residues. V shed 4 bases, J shed 4 bases, and the junction held 13 bases outside the gene matches. This CDR3 reads CASSPSTGDLGGANVLTF. The DNA of the CDR3 is TGTGCCAGCAGCCCCTCGACAGGGGACTTAGGCGGGGCCAACGTCCTGACTTTC.

The V and J genes are TRBV7-3 and TRBJ2-2; 7 positions match TRBD2. This CDR3 comprises 17 residues. V lost 1 base and J lost 4; bases outside the gene matches: 9. Per the germline V gene, CDR1 is SGHTA and CDR2 is FQGTGA. Here the CDR3 reads CASSLNAIRTSTGELFF. CDR3 in DNA: TGTGCCAGCAGCTTAAATGCAATCAGGACTAGCACCGGGGAGCTGTTTTTT.

This CDR3 reads CASSLRDRGGINEQFF. CDR3 DNA sequence: TGTGCCAGCAGCTTACGCGACAGGGGGGGGATCAATGAGCAGTTCTTC. The chain employs TRBV9 and TRBJ2-1; 9 bases agree with TRBD1. This CDR3 region has 16 residues. Germline CDR1 and CDR2: SGDLS and YYNGEE. V lost 4 bases, J lost 6 bases, and 11 bases stayed unmatched.

The chain carries TRBV7-9 and TRBJ1-2; 7 bases fit TRBD1. Germline assignment: CDR1 SEHNR and CDR2 FQNEAQ (reference sequence). Trimming removed 4 bases from V and 6 bases from J; junction bases left unmatched: 14. The CDR3 is 16 residues long. In nucleotides, the CDR3 is TGTGCCAGCAGCTCAGCGCGAGAGACAGGGCTCCATGGCTACACCTTC. Protein product: CASSSARETGLHGYTF.

The rearrangement links TRBV7-8 to TRBJ1-1; D not resolved. This CDR3 spans 16 amino acids. V was cut by 1 base and J by 5 bases, with 17 bases left in between. Germline loops: CDR1 SGHVS, CDR2 FQNEAQ. CDR3 DNA sequence: TGTGCCAGCAGCTTAGTAGCCCCGGGTGGGAGGACTGAAGCTTTCTTT. Translated, it gives CASSLVAPGGRTEAFF.

The chain carries TRBV7-9 and TRBJ1-2; no clear D gene. The germline V and J ends were trimmed by 4 bases and 7 bases, with 16 bases remaining between them. The germline gives CDR1 SEHNR, CDR2 FQNEAQ (reference sequence). This CDR3 comprises 14 residues. The DNA of the CDR3 is TGTGCCAGCAGCTCCGCTCCGGGAGGGAGTGGCTACACCTTC. Translating gives CASSSAPGGSGYTF.

The J gene is TRBJ1-3, the V gene TRBV5-6; no reliable D call. V lost 0 bases and J lost 4, with 8 bases in between. Germline CDR1 and CDR2: SGHDT and YYEEEE. The CDR3 has 14 amino acids. CDR3 sequence: CASSLGQSGNTIYF. Here the CDR3 DNA reads TGTGCCAGCAGCTTGGGACAATCGGGAAACACCATATATTTT. Complete variable domain (other parts from reference TRBV5-6 and TRBJ1-3): DAGVTQSPTHLIKTRGQQVTLRCSPKSGHDTVSWYQQALGQGPQFIFQYYEEEERQRGNFPDRFSGHQFPNYSSELNVNALLLGDSALYLCASSLGQSGNTIYFGEGSWLTVV.

This chain connects TRBV30 to TRBJ1-3; D gene ambiguous. The CDR3 length is 14 residues. With 4 bases removed from V and 5 bases from J, the gap between germline ends came to 15 bases. CDR1 is GTSNPN and CDR2 is SVGIG in the germline V gene (reference sequence). CDR3 in DNA: TGTGCCTGGACCAATGGGAGTCTTCGAAACACCATATATTTT. Protein sequence: CAWTNGSLRNTIYF. Complete variable domain (other parts from reference TRBV30 and TRBJ1-3): SQTIHQWPATLVQPVGSPLSLECTVEGTSNPNLYWYRQAAGRGLQLLFYSVGIGQISSEVPQNLSASRPQDRQFILSSKKLLLSDSGFYLCAWTNGSLRNTIYFGEGSWLTVV.

This clone came up a few times. The gene calls are TRBV28 and TRBJ2-4; TRBD2 matches 9 bases. The CDR3 sequence is 16 residues long. V lost 3 bases and J lost 7; bases outside the gene matches: 10. Germline CDR1 is MDHEN and CDR2 is SYDVKM. The DNA of the CDR3 is TGTGCCAGCAGTTTGGTCCGTAGCGGGAGTATCAACATTCAGTACTTC. This codes for CASSLVRSGSINIQYF.

The V call is TRBV4-3, the J call TRBJ1-1; D gene unclear. The length of the CDR3 is 13 residues. Germline values: CDR1 LGHNA, CDR2 YSLEER. Trimming left V 4 bases short and J 3 bases short, with 9 bases between. The CDR3 DNA reads as TGCGCCAGCAGCCGCGACAAGTACACTGAAGCTTTCTTT. It codes for CASSRDKYTEAFF.

J is TRBJ1-3 and V is TRBV27; D uncertain. Per the germline V gene, CDR1 is MNHEY and CDR2 is SMNVEV (reference sequence). The CDR3 runs 14 residues. V was trimmed by 3 bases and J by 0 bases, leaving 6 bases between them. The CDR3 DNA reads TGTGCCAGCAGTTTTTCCAACTCTGGAAACACCATATATTTT. As protein: CASSFSNSGNTIYF.

V is TRBV29-1 and J is TRBJ1-2; TRBD1 aligns across 9 bases. This CDR3 region has 12 residues. With V trimmed by 5 bases and J by 8 bases, 6 bases remained unmatched. The germline CDR1 and CDR2 sequences are SQVTM and ANQGSEA. The CDR3 loop is CSVITGGWGYTF. The CDR3 nucleotides are TGCAGCGTTATTACAGGGGGCTGGGGCTACACCTTC.

The chain recombines TRBV4-1 with TRBJ1-5; unclear D gene. There are 16 residues in the CDR3. Trimming left V 1 base short and J 1 base short, with 11 bases between. Germline V lookup: CDR1 MGHRA, CDR2 YSYEKL. CDR3 in amino acids: CASSQGSGESNQPQHF. CDR3 nucleotide sequence: TGCGCCAGCAGCCAAGGGAGCGGGGAGAGCAATCAGCCCCAGCATTTT.

The chain combines TRBV11-2 with TRBJ2-3, with 12 bases lining up with TRBD2. J was trimmed by 5 bases and V by 5 bases; bases with no gene match: 11. The CDR3 has 17 amino acids. The germline CDR1 and CDR2 sequences are SGHAT and FQNNGV. CDR3: CASSPRGTSGRGDTQYF. The DNA of the CDR3 is TGTGCCAGCAGCCCAAGGGGGACTAGCGGGCGGGGAGATACGCAGTATTTT. The complete variable domain, with remaining parts taken from reference TRBV11-2 and TRBJ2-3, reads EAGVAQSPRYKIIEKRQSVAFWCNPISGHATLYWYQQILGQGPKLLIQFQNNGVVDDSQLPKDRFSAERLKGVDSTLKIQPAKLEDSAVYLCASSPRGTSGRGDTQYFGPGTRLTVL.

The rearrangement links TRBV9 to TRBJ2-1; 11 bases align to TRBD2. The germline V gene encodes CDR1 SGDLS and CDR2 YYNGEE. Losses at the gene ends were 3 bases for V and 2 bases for J; bases not matched to a gene: 4. CDR3 size: 16 residues. DNA of the CDR3: TGTGCCAGCAGCGCCCGGACTAGCGGGCCCTACAATGAGCAGTTCTTC. As protein: CASSARTSGPYNEQFF.

This clone was seen more than once but under ten times. This chain uses TRBV11-3 with TRBJ2-7, with 7 bases aligning to TRBD2. The CDR3 length is 14 residues. Germline V gene sequence: CDR1 SGHNT, CDR2 YENEEA. The junction had 6 bases not matched to a gene; V was cut back by 5 bases and J by 2 bases. The CDR3, as DNA: TGTGCCAGCAGCCTTAGCGGGCGCCCCTACGAGCAGTACTTC. Its translation: CASSLSGRPYEQYF. Full variable domain (rest looked up from reference TRBV11-3 and TRBJ2-7): EAGVVQSPRYKIIEKKQPVAFWCNPISGHNTLYWYLQNLGQGPELLIRYENEEAVDDSQLPKDRFSAERLKGVDSTLKIQPAELGDSAVYLCASSLSGRPYEQYFGPGTRLTVT.

The chain employs TRBV6-5 and TRBJ2-7, with 7 nucleotides matching TRBD2. Trimming cost V 7 bases and J 6 bases; bases outside gene matches: 12. The CDR3 has 14 amino acids. CDR1 is MNHEY and CDR2 is SVGAGI in the germline V gene. The CDR3 reads CASTGRLAVSEQYF. Here the CDR3 DNA reads TGTGCCAGCACCGGGAGACTAGCAGTATCCGAGCAGTACTTC.

The chain joins TRBV6-5 to TRBJ1-1, with D unclear. Germline CDR1 and CDR2: MNHEY and SVGAGI. This CDR3 comprises 14 residues. Between the trimmed V and J ends, which lost 0 bases and 7 bases, there was a span of 12 bases. The CDR3 region is CASSYSVGLGEAFF. CDR3 in DNA: TGTGCCAGCAGTTACTCGGTCGGGTTGGGTGAAGCTTTCTTT.

This clone was detected a few times. The gene calls are TRBV4-2 and TRBJ1-1; TRBD1 matches 10 bases. CDR1 is LGHNA and CDR2 is YNFKEQ in the germline V gene. V lost 3 bases and J lost 4; bases outside the gene matches: 11. CDR3 length: 17 amino acids. Here the CDR3 reads CASSQGATGGFGTEAFF. The CDR3 DNA reads as TGTGCCAGCAGCCAGGGCGCGACAGGGGGCTTTGGCACTGAAGCTTTCTTT.

This clone came up a few times. This chain uses TRBV2 with TRBJ2-1, with 9 bases aligning to TRBD2. Per germline, CDR1 SNHLY and CDR2 FYNNEI. V gave up 8 bases and J gave up 4 bases; unmatched junction bases: 12. The CDR3 loop spans 16 amino acids. CDR3 residues: CASGETRLAVYNEQFF. For the CDR3, the DNA is TGTGCCAGCGGGGAGACCCGACTAGCGGTTTACAATGAGCAGTTCTTC. Complete variable domain (other parts from reference TRBV2 and TRBJ2-1): EPEVTQTPSHQVTQMGQEVILRCVPISNHLYFYWYRQILGQKVEFLVSFYNNEISEKSEIFDDQFSVERPDGSNFTLKIRSTKLEDSAMYFCASGETRLAVYNEQFFGPGTRLTVL.

V is TRBV19 and J is TRBJ2-5; the D is unclear. The length of the CDR3 is 14 residues. CDR1 and CDR2 from the germline V gene are LNHDA and SQIVND (reference sequence). Trimming took off 4 bases at V and 4 bases at J, with 13 bases between the two ends. The CDR3: CASSRSTGRETQYF. The DNA of the CDR3 is TGTGCCAGTAGTAGGTCCACGGGTCGAGAGACCCAGTACTTC. Drawing the rest from reference TRBV19 and TRBJ2-5, the complete variable domain is DGGITQSPKYLFRKEGQNVTLSCEQNLNHDAMYWYRQDPGQGLRLIYYSQIVNDFQKGDIAEGYSVSREKKESFPLTVTSAQKNPTAFYLCASSRSTGRETQYFGPGTRLLVL.